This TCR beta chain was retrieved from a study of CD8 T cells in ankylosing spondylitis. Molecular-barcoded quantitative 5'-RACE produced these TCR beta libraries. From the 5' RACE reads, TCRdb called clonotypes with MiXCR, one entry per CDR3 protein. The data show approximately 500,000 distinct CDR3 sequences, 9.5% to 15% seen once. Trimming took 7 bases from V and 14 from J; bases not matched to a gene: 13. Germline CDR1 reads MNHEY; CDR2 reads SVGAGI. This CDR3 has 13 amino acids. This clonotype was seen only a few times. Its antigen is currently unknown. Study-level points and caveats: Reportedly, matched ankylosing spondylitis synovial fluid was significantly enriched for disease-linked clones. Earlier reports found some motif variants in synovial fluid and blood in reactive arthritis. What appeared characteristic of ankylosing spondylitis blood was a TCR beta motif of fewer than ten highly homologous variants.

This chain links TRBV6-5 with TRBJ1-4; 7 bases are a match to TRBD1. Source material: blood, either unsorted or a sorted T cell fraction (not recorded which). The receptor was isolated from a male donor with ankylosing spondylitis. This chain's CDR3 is CASIRQGGNGLFF. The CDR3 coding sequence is TGTGCCAGCATTAGACAGGGTGGGAATGGCCTGTTTTTT.